This TCR beta chain was captured in a study of metastatic and nonmetastatic thyroid tumors. In the study overall: Repertoire comparison spanned blood and tumor or nodule tissue of malignant and benign thyroid patients.

Comment on this clone: Its target is unknown.

CDR3 length: 14 amino acids. Germline V gene sequence: CDR1 SGHAT, CDR2 FQNNGV. V was pared by 1 base and J by 5 bases, with 3 bases of the junction left unmatched. Among the patients, none had received any treatment before thyroid surgery. Original methodology: The distant-metastasis classifier for papillary thyroid cancer was built from CDR3 differences across clinicopathological groups. TCRdb reanalyzed the PCR reads with MiXCR. TCRdb, not the authors, supplied the V and J calls. This table has over 2,000 clones, around two fifths appearing once. Study results and limitations: For both blood and tumor, malignant thyroid tumors reportedly showed significantly higher TCR beta diversity than benign nodules did.

Sequenced sample: adjacent normal tissue. The rearrangement joins TRBV11-2 to TRBJ1-1, with TRBD1 matching 8 bases. The origin of this receptor is a female donor with papillary thyroid cancer or a benign thyroid nodule (not recorded which). Some clones in this sample may be carry-over from other donors' samples. CDR3 coding DNA: TGTGCCAGCAGCTTAGCCCAGGGGGCGACTGAAGCTTTCTTT. Amino acid sequence: CASSLAQGATEAFF. The full variable domain, its missing parts supplied by reference TRBV11-2 and TRBJ1-1, is EAGVAQSPRYKIIEKRQSVAFWCNPISGHATLYWYQQILGQGPKLLIQFQNNGVVDDSQLPKDRFSAERLKGVDSTLKIQPAKLEDSAVYLCASSLAQGATEAFFGQGTRLTVV.